This is a list of T cell receptor beta chains from one sample in a study of T-cell memory formation after mild COVID-19. TCRdb re-analysed the 5' RACE reads in MiXCR, keeping a single row per CDR3 protein. The sample shows about 49,000 distinct CDR3 sequences, 7% to 8% of them seen only once. The sample consisted of PBMCs or a T cell subset sorted from them (not recorded which). The receptors here all came from a man aged 18 to 30 who had mild COVID-19 (a few samples of this study predate the infection). Cell type and time point are not known. Each CDR3 is given with its conserved first and last residue. Fields, in order: CDR3 protein, V gene, clone size. Size is stated for part of the rows, as once, few or many counts, or as a class when the clone is expanded.

CASIVEPYEQYF	TRBV2	.
CASSVGRQETQYF	TRBV9	many
CASSLRAGNIGELFF	TRBV7-8	many
CASSPPWRAAGANVLTF	TRBV7-9	few
CASSGTGYQETQYF	TRBV2	few
CSARDPTAVELFF	TRBV20-1	.
CSASLAGAGETQYF	TRBV20-1	few
CASSQEGGGYGYTF	TRBV4-2	few
CASSGGQSNEKLFF	TRBV7-2	.
CASSWTRLTDTQYF	TRBV7-2	many
CASSLGQVMNTEAFF	TRBV4-3	many
CASSDRDGFYNEQFF	TRBV19	.
CASSPGQGLEQYF	TRBV18	few
CASSLEPSTDTQYF	TRBV11-2	few
CASSLSSVSETQYF	TRBV5-1	.
CASSASSGALVYNEQFF	TRBV9	.
CASSPRISSGYTF	TRBV28	.
CASSQDPTSGKETQYF	TRBV4-2	many
CASSIYRGQLYEQYF	TRBV19	few
CASSSGWPQRYNSPLHF	TRBV7-9	.
CASSLELGQLDQPQHF	TRBV4-3	.
CASSLSTLYNEQFF	TRBV12-3/TRBV12-4	.
CAIRPGLITDTQYF	TRBV10-3	many
CASSQVLYQPQHF	TRBV3-2	.
CASSQDWARSTDTQYF	TRBV14	few
CASSRDAGTEAFF	TRBV10-1	few
CATSLDLRASNEKLFF	TRBV15	few
CASSLEVGTAYEQYF	TRBV7-9	.
CASSSGLQETQYF	TRBV7-3	.
CASSWDGSNTEAFF	TRBV5-1	.
CASRRFRQGPNSPLHF	TRBV12-3/TRBV12-4	.
CASSVSTANTEAFF	TRBV9	many
CASSPTGVQETQYF	TRBV7-3	medium-sized
CASSPPRGAQYF	TRBV5-1	.
CASSQVADRAYTQYF	TRBV5-1	.
CASSRGQGVSNSPLHF	TRBV4-2	.
CSVEGAGGYEQYF	TRBV29-1	.
CAWTGQYTGELFF	TRBV30	many
CASSREGQGGETQYF	TRBV7-8	few
CASSLNLAEDTQYF	TRBV5-1	many
CSVARVLMNTEAFF	TRBV29-1	.
CASSQTSGLSGNTIYF	TRBV3-1	many
CASSLWAANTGELFF	TRBV27	many
CASSEASLALGELFF	TRBV6-2/TRBV6-3	many
CASLGGGKTQYF	TRBV6-6	many
CASSFAGTDQPQHF	TRBV5-1	few
CSARDGRDWRETQYF	TRBV20-1	few
CASSQARGYTF	TRBV3-1	.
CAISESTGPYGYTF	TRBV10-3	.
CASSYTRGENTQYF	TRBV7-9	many
CASSFLPGTGAGGRAFF	TRBV7-9	.
CATSRLSRSGSYEQYF	TRBV15	many
CASSLASGANTEAFF	TRBV7-9	many
CASSPSGMNTEAFF	TRBV18	few
CASSLNPGTEAFF	TRBV14	.
CASSLDGGSTDTQYF	TRBV5-1	few
CATRTGVLNTEAFF	TRBV28	.